These 10 T cell receptor beta chains were sequenced from one sample in a study of technical replicates of blood from several donors. Profiled with immunoSEQ multiplex PCR; TCRdb holds only in-frame clones, not every one. The data hold almost 65,000 clones, with approximately 86% observed a single time. What was sequenced was PBMCs. The receptor set was obtained from a human donor in good health. Some clones in this sample may be carry-over from other donors' samples.

This clone was seen only a few times. The rearrangement links TRBV7-9 to TRBJ2-2; the D is unclear. CDR3 length: 12 amino acids. Germline-derived CDR1 and CDR2 are SEHNR and FQNEAQ (reference sequence). The V and J ends lost 2 bases and 5 bases respectively, with 3 bases between them. CDR3 protein: CASSLSTGELFF. The CDR3 DNA reads TGTGCCAGCAGCTTATCGACCGGGGAGCTGTTTTTT.

This clone was seen a few times. The rearrangement links TRBV6-6 to TRBJ2-7; D gene unclear. Trimming left V 5 bases short and J 4 bases short, with 12 bases between. Germline V gene sequence: CDR1 MNHNY, CDR2 SVGAGI (reference sequence). This CDR3 comprises 13 residues. CDR3 DNA: TGTGCCAGCAGTATACAGACGCGATACGAGCAGTACTTC. It encodes CASSIQTRYEQYF.

The chain is built from TRBV6-5 and TRBJ2-7; TRBD2 aligns across 9 bases. Germline lookup yields CDR1 MNHEY and CDR2 SVGAGI. The CDR3 sequence is 13 residues long. V lost 8 bases, J lost 2 bases, and 4 bases stayed unmatched. The CDR3 here is CASGSGGPYEQYF. CDR3 bases: TGTGCCAGCGGGAGCGGGGGGCCCTACGAGCAGTACTTC.

The chain couples TRBV27 to TRBJ2-7, with D possibly TRBD2 on 6 matching bases. The V end lost 3 bases, the J end lost 2 bases, and 17 bases lay between the germline ends. Germline-derived CDR1 and CDR2 are MNHEY and SMNVEV (reference sequence). This CDR3 is 16 amino acids long. The CDR3 loop is CASSLIGVGGAYEQYF. The CDR3 region has the DNA TGTGCCAGCAGTTTGATCGGGGTCGGGGGAGCCTACGAGCAGTACTTC.

This clone was seen only once. The CDR3 loop is CASSPGTGVGTGELFF. DNA for the CDR3: TGTGCCAGCAGCCCCGGGACAGGAGTTGGGACCGGGGAGCTGTTTTTT. The chain employs TRBV9 and TRBJ2-2; 8 nucleotides line up with TRBD1. After removal of 4 bases from V and 5 bases from J, the junction contained 10 bases not matched to a gene. CDR1 is SGDLS and CDR2 is YYNGEE in the germline V gene. The CDR3 totals 16 residues. The full variable domain, rest sourced from reference TRBV9 and TRBJ2-2, is DSGVTQTPKHLITATGQRVTLRCSPRSGDLSVYWYQQSLDQGLQFLIQYYNGEERAKGNILERFSAQQFPDLHSELNLSSLELGDSALYFCASSPGTGVGTGELFFGEGSRLTVL.

The CDR3 region has the DNA TGTGCCAGCAGCTTAATGGGGCGCGTAGCCAAAAACATTCAGTACTTC. Its protein is CASSLMGRVAKNIQYF. This chain links TRBV7-6 with TRBJ2-4; D is possibly TRBD1 (5 bases). Between the trimmed V and J ends, which lost 2 bases and 0 bases, there was a span of 11 bases. CDR3 length: 16 residues. Germline-derived CDR1 and CDR2 are SGHVS and FNYEAQ.

Only a few counts were recorded for this clone. The chain employs TRBV6-4 and TRBJ2-7; possible D gene TRBD2, 6 bases. The V and J ends lost 5 bases and 2 bases respectively, with 25 bases between them. The CDR3 runs 18 residues. The germline gives CDR1 MRHNA, CDR2 SNTAGT. CDR3 protein: CASSYIPRGTPSPYEQYF. The CDR3 coding sequence is TGTGCCAGCAGTTACATCCCCCGCGGGACTCCGAGCCCCTACGAGCAGTACTTC.

This rearrangement joins TRBV15 to TRBJ1-2; D is uncertain. The CDR3 runs 11 residues. Germline CDR1 LNHNV, CDR2 YYDKDF (reference sequence). V lost 0 bases to trimming and J lost 8 bases, with 4 bases between them. The DNA for the CDR3 is TGTGCCACCAGCAGAGATCAAGGCTACACCTTC. This codes for CATSRDQGYTF.

The rearrangement uses TRBV9 and TRBJ2-3; D perhaps matches TRBD2 (6 bases). Looked up from germline, CDR1 is SGDLS and CDR2 is YYNGEE. Trimming stripped 4 bases from V and 2 bases from J, with 17 bases between. This CDR3 comprises 16 residues. CDR3 coding DNA: TGTGCCAGCAGCCCGAGGACTACAGGTAACACAGATACGCAGTATTTT. As protein: CASSPRTTGNTDTQYF.

The J gene is TRBJ2-7, the V gene TRBV5-1, with TRBD1 identical over 11 bases. This CDR3 region has 17 residues. J was trimmed by 0 bases and V by 4 bases; bases with no gene match: 9. Germline CDR1 is SGHRS and CDR2 is YFSETQ. The CDR3 sequence: CASSRTGGRLSSYEQYF. For the CDR3, the DNA is TGCGCCAGCAGCCGGACAGGGGGCAGGCTGAGCTCCTACGAGCAGTACTTC.